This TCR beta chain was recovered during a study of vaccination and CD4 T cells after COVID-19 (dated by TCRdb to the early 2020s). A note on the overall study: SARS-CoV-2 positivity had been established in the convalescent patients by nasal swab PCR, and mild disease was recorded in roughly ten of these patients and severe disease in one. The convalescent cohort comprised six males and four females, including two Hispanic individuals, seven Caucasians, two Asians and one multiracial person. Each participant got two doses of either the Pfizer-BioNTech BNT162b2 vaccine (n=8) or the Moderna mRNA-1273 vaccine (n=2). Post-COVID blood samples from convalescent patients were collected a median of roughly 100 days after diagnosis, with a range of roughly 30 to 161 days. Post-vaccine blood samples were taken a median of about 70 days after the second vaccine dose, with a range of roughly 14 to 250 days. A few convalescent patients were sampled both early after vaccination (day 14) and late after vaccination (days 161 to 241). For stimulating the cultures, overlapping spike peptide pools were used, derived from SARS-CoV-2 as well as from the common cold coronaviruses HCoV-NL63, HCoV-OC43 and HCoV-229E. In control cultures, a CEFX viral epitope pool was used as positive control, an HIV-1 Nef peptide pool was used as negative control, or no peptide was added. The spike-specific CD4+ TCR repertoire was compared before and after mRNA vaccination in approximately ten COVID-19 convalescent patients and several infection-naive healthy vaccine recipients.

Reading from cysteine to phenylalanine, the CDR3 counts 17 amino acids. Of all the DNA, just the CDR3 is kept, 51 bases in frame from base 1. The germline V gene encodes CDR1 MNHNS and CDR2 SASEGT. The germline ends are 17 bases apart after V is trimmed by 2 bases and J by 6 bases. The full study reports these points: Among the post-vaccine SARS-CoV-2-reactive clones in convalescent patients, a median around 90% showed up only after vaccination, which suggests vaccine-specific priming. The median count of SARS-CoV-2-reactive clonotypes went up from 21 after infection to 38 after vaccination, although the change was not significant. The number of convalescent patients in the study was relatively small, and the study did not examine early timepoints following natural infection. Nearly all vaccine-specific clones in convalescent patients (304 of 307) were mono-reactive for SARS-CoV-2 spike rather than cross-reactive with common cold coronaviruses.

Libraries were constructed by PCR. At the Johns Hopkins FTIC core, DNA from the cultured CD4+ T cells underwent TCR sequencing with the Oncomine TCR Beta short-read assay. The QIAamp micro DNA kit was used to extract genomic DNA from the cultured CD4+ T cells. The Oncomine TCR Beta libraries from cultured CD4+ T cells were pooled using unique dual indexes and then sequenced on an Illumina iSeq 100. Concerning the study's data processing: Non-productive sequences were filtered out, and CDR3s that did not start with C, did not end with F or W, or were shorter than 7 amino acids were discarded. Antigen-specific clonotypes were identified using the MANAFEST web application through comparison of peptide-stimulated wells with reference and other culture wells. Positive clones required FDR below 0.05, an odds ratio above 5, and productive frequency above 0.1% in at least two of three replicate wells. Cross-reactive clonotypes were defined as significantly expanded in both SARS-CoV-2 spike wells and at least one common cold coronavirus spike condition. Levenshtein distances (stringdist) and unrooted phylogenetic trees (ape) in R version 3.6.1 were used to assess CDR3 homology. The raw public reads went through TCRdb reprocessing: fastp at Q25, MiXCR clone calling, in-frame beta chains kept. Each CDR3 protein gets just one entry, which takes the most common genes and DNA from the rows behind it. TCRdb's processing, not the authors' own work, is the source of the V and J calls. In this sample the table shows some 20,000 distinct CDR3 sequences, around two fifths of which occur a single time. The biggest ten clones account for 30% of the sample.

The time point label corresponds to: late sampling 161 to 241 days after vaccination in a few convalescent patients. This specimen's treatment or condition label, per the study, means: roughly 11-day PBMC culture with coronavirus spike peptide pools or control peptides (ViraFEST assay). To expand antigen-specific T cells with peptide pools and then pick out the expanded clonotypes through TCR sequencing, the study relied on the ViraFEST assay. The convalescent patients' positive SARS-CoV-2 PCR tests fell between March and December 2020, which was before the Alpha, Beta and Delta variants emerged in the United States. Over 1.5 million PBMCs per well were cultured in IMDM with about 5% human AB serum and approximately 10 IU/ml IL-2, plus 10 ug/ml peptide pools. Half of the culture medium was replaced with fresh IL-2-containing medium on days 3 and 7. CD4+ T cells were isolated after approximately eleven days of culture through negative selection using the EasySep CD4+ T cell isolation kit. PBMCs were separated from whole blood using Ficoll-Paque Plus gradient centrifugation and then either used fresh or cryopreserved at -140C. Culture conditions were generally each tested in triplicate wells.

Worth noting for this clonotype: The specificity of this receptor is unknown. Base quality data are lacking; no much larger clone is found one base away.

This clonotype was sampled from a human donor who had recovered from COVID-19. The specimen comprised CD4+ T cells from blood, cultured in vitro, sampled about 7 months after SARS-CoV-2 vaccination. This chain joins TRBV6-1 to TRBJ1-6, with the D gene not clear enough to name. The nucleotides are TGTGCCAGCAGTGAATTCGGTAATGGCAGAATTAATTCACCCCTCCACTTT. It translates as CASSEFGNGRINSPLHF.